The rows below give T cell receptor beta chains drawn from one sample of a study of blood T cells in healthy people across ages. TCRdb ran MiXCR on the 5' RACE reads and lists one entry per CDR3 protein. The sample has 850,000 to 1,000,000 distinct CDR3 sequences, roughly 51% seen once; the top ten hold about a fifth. Specimen: blood. These receptor sequences come from a woman in her fifties or sixties in good health. The CDR3 runs from the conserved cysteine through the conserved F or W. The D gene is left open where the match is weak. Clone size is stated in some rows and not others, as once, few, many or a class when expanded.

clone_size: few
j_call: TRBJ1-1
v_call: TRBV7-3
d_call: NA
cdr3_aa: CATSEEMNTEAFF
cdr3_nt: TGTGCCACTTCAGAAGAGATGAACACTGAAGCTTTCTTT

clone_size: once
j_call: TRBJ1-5
v_call: TRBV4-1
d_call: TRBD1
cdr3_aa: CASSQEGGQEGWPQHF
cdr3_nt: TGCGCCAGCAGCCAAGAAGGGGGACAGGAGGGTTGGCCCCAGCATTTT

clone_size: few
j_call: TRBJ1-1
v_call: TRBV28
d_call: NA
cdr3_aa: CASSSQTWGRSEAFF
cdr3_nt: TGTGCCAGCAGTTCCCAAACCTGGGGACGGTCGGAAGCTTTCTTT

clone_size: few
j_call: TRBJ2-3
v_call: TRBV4-2
d_call: TRBD2
cdr3_aa: CASSQEGGLAESSTDTQYF
cdr3_nt: TGTGCCAGCAGCCAAGAGGGGGGACTAGCGGAGTCTAGCACAGATACGCAGTATTTT

clone_size: NA
j_call: TRBJ1-1
v_call: TRBV7-2
d_call: NA
cdr3_aa: CASSSPPGVAFF
cdr3_nt: TGTGCCAGCAGCTCCCCCCCCGGGGTAGCTTTCTTT

clone_size: NA
j_call: TRBJ2-1
v_call: TRBV5-6
d_call: TRBD1
cdr3_aa: CASSLDDRGRDEQFF
cdr3_nt: TGTGCCAGCAGCTTGGACGACAGGGGGCGGGATGAGCAGTTCTTC

clone_size: NA
j_call: TRBJ1-1
v_call: TRBV7-2
d_call: NA
cdr3_aa: CASTTRGGLNTEAFF
cdr3_nt: TGTGCCAGCACCACCCGGGGCGGTTTGAACACTGAAGCTTTCTTT

clone_size: NA
j_call: TRBJ2-7
v_call: TRBV7-2
d_call: NA
cdr3_aa: CASSFGQGTSYEQYF
cdr3_nt: TGTGCCAGCAGTTTCGGGCAGGGTACCTCCTACGAGCAGTACTTC

clone_size: few
j_call: TRBJ2-1
v_call: TRBV7-2
d_call: TRBD2
cdr3_aa: CASSREAGVATLNEQFF
cdr3_nt: TGTGCCAGCAGCCGGGAGGCGGGCGTGGCCACCCTCAATGAGCAGTTCTTC

clone_size: NA
j_call: TRBJ2-7
v_call: TRBV7-9
d_call: TRBD2
cdr3_aa: CASSLKFASGVNYEQYF
cdr3_nt: TGTGCCAGCAGCTTAAAGTTTGCTAGCGGGGTAAACTACGAGCAGTACTTC

clone_size: few
j_call: TRBJ2-3
v_call: TRBV11-2
d_call: NA
cdr3_aa: CASSLERGGGSTDTQYF
cdr3_nt: TGTGCCAGCAGCTTAGAGCGGGGAGGGGGTAGCACAGATACGCAGTATTTT

clone_size: NA
j_call: TRBJ2-7
v_call: TRBV7-2
d_call: NA
cdr3_aa: CASSPSRRDRAEQYF
cdr3_nt: TGTGCCAGCAGCCCTTCTAGGCGGGACCGGGCCGAGCAGTACTTC

clone_size: few
j_call: TRBJ2-7
v_call: TRBV28
d_call: TRBD2
cdr3_aa: CASSSPAGKAYEQYF
cdr3_nt: TGTGCCAGCAGTTCACCAGCGGGAAAGGCTTACGAGCAGTACTTC

clone_size: NA
j_call: TRBJ2-6
v_call: TRBV4-1
d_call: NA
cdr3_aa: CASGQDLHHGAPGANVLTF
cdr3_nt: TGCGCCAGCGGCCAAGACTTACACCACGGGGCCCCTGGGGCCAACGTCCTGACTTTC

clone_size: NA
j_call: TRBJ2-3
v_call: TRBV7-2
d_call: NA
cdr3_aa: CASSLGIGSSTDTQYF
cdr3_nt: TGTGCCAGCAGCTTAGGCATAGGATCTAGCACAGATACGCAGTATTTT

clone_size: NA
j_call: TRBJ2-2
v_call: TRBV29-1
d_call: TRBD2
cdr3_aa: CSVYLVAWGGREWANTGELFF
cdr3_nt: TGCAGCGTTTATTTAGTCGCCTGGGGCGGGAGGGAGTGGGCGAACACCGGGGAGCTGTTTTTT

clone_size: NA
j_call: TRBJ2-5
v_call: TRBV6-6
d_call: NA
cdr3_aa: CASVGLEETQYF
cdr3_nt: TGTGCCAGCGTGGGGCTCGAAGAGACCCAGTACTTC

clone_size: NA
j_call: TRBJ2-1
v_call: TRBV25-1
d_call: NA
cdr3_aa: CATQYRVDEQFF
cdr3_nt: TGTGCCACCCAATACAGGGTAGATGAGCAGTTCTTC

clone_size: NA
j_call: TRBJ2-5
v_call: TRBV14
d_call: TRBD1
cdr3_aa: CASSTLPKQRLQGADGETQYF
cdr3_nt: TGTGCCAGCAGCACATTACCGAAGCAGCGTTTACAGGGGGCCGACGGCGAGACCCAGTACTTC

clone_size: NA
j_call: TRBJ1-1
v_call: TRBV7-8
d_call: NA
cdr3_aa: CASSSGTLGTEAFF
cdr3_nt: TGTGCCAGCAGCTCAGGGACTTTGGGCACTGAAGCTTTCTTT

clone_size: NA
j_call: TRBJ2-5
v_call: TRBV12-3/TRBV12-4
d_call: TRBD2
cdr3_aa: CASSLASGSLETQYF
cdr3_nt: TGTGCCAGCAGTTTGGCTAGCGGGAGCCTAGAGACCCAGTACTTC

clone_size: NA
j_call: TRBJ1-1
v_call: TRBV30
d_call: NA
cdr3_aa: CAWTYVTIATEAFF
cdr3_nt: TGTGCCTGGACCTACGTCACAATAGCCACTGAAGCTTTCTTT

clone_size: NA
j_call: TRBJ1-6
v_call: TRBV10-2
d_call: NA
cdr3_aa: CASSFLPAAYNSPLHF
cdr3_nt: TGCGCCAGCAGTTTCTTGCCGGCAGCCTATAATTCACCCCTCCACTTT

clone_size: few
j_call: TRBJ2-3
v_call: TRBV4-1
d_call: NA
cdr3_aa: CASSQGQGGTDTQYF
cdr3_nt: TGCGCCAGCAGCCAAGGGCAGGGTGGAACAGATACGCAGTATTTT

clone_size: few
j_call: TRBJ2-7
v_call: TRBV20-1
d_call: TRBD2
cdr3_aa: CSARSGGSGSFYEQYF
cdr3_nt: TGCAGTGCGAGAAGTGGGGGTAGCGGGAGCTTCTACGAGCAGTACTTC

clone_size: NA
j_call: TRBJ1-2
v_call: TRBV19
d_call: NA
cdr3_aa: CASTKRNREFDGYTF
cdr3_nt: TGTGCCAGTACCAAGCGGAACAGGGAGTTCGATGGCTACACCTTC

clone_size: few
j_call: TRBJ2-4
v_call: TRBV7-2
d_call: NA
cdr3_aa: CASSLRANIQYF
cdr3_nt: TGTGCCAGCAGCTTAAGGGCAAACATTCAGTACTTC

clone_size: NA
j_call: TRBJ1-1
v_call: TRBV3-1
d_call: NA
cdr3_aa: CASSQVFGTEAFF
cdr3_nt: TGTGCCAGCAGCCAAGTTTTTGGGACTGAAGCTTTCTTT

clone_size: NA
j_call: TRBJ2-1
v_call: TRBV29-1
d_call: NA
cdr3_aa: CSVAPTYNEQFF
cdr3_nt: TGCAGCGTTGCACCCACCTACAATGAGCAGTTCTTC

clone_size: few
j_call: TRBJ2-1
v_call: TRBV11-3
d_call: NA
cdr3_aa: CASSLLAYNEQFF
cdr3_nt: TGTGCCAGCAGCTTATTAGCCTACAATGAGCAGTTCTTC

clone_size: NA
j_call: TRBJ2-5
v_call: TRBV27
d_call: NA
cdr3_aa: CASSLSGTGETQYF
cdr3_nt: TGTGCCAGCAGTTTATCGGGGACCGGAGAGACCCAGTACTTC

clone_size: few
j_call: TRBJ2-6
v_call: TRBV28
d_call: NA
cdr3_aa: CASSFFPSGANVLTF
cdr3_nt: TGTGCCAGCAGTTTTTTCCCATCTGGGGCCAACGTCCTGACTTTC

clone_size: few
j_call: TRBJ1-2
v_call: TRBV3-1
d_call: NA
cdr3_aa: CASSQEAVYNYGYTF
cdr3_nt: TGTGCCAGCAGCCAAGAGGCCGTTTACAACTATGGCTACACCTTC

clone_size: NA
j_call: TRBJ2-4
v_call: TRBV28
d_call: TRBD1
cdr3_aa: CASSFEQGQDLMGKNIQYF
cdr3_nt: TGTGCCAGCAGTTTCGAACAGGGGCAGGATTTAATGGGCAAAAACATTCAGTACTTC

clone_size: NA
j_call: TRBJ1-2
v_call: TRBV6-5
d_call: TRBD1
cdr3_aa: CASSYTLDRAHYGYTF
cdr3_nt: TGTGCCAGCAGTTACACCCTGGACAGGGCGCACTATGGCTACACCTTC

clone_size: NA
j_call: TRBJ2-2
v_call: TRBV18
d_call: NA
cdr3_aa: CASSPPGRAMNTGELFF
cdr3_nt: TGTGCCAGCTCACCACCGGGCCGAGCAATGAACACCGGGGAGCTGTTTTTT

clone_size: NA
j_call: TRBJ2-3
v_call: TRBV11-2
d_call: NA
cdr3_aa: CASSLTGHSADTQYF
cdr3_nt: TGTGCCAGCAGCTTAACGGGACACTCAGCAGATACGCAGTATTTT

clone_size: NA
j_call: TRBJ2-4
v_call: TRBV7-2
d_call: NA
cdr3_aa: CASSVQGGPLAKNIQYF
cdr3_nt: TGTGCCAGCAGCGTACAGGGGGGGCCTCTAGCCAAAAACATTCAGTACTTC

clone_size: NA
j_call: TRBJ2-4
v_call: TRBV7-2
d_call: TRBD1
cdr3_aa: CASSDGGDRGNIQYF
cdr3_nt: TGTGCCAGCAGCGACGGAGGGGACAGGGGAAACATTCAGTACTTC

clone_size: NA
j_call: TRBJ2-1
v_call: TRBV12-3/TRBV12-4
d_call: NA
cdr3_aa: CASSRRQDNEQFF
cdr3_nt: TGTGCCAGCAGCCGTCGACAGGACAATGAGCAGTTCTTC

clone_size: few
j_call: TRBJ2-7
v_call: TRBV7-2
d_call: NA
cdr3_aa: CASSLVGGINSYEQYF
cdr3_nt: TGTGCCAGCAGCTTAGTCGGCGGGATTAATAGCTACGAGCAGTACTTC

clone_size: few
j_call: TRBJ2-3
v_call: TRBV18
d_call: NA
cdr3_aa: CASSTPDTQYF
cdr3_nt: TGTGCCAGCTCAACACCAGATACGCAGTATTTT

clone_size: NA
j_call: TRBJ2-7
v_call: TRBV7-2
d_call: NA
cdr3_aa: CASSLQFGSDEQYF
cdr3_nt: TGTGCCAGTAGCTTACAGTTCGGGTCCGACGAGCAGTACTTC

clone_size: NA
j_call: TRBJ1-2
v_call: TRBV27
d_call: NA
cdr3_aa: CASSFSGGDYGYTF
cdr3_nt: TGTGCCAGCAGTTTCTCGGGGGGTGACTATGGCTACACCTTC

clone_size: few
j_call: TRBJ2-5
v_call: TRBV6-1
d_call: NA
cdr3_aa: CASRPTSRETQYF
cdr3_nt: TGTGCCAGCAGACCGACTAGTCGGGAGACCCAGTACTTC